This is a list of T cell receptor beta chains from one sample in a study of CD8 T cells in Susac syndrome. TCRdb re-called the immunoSEQ multiplex PCR reads through MiXCR, storing one row per CDR3 protein. The sample yields 140,000 or so distinct CDR3 sequences, roughly 95% seen once. The sequenced sample consisted of CD4+ T cells from PBMCs. Receptor source: a human donor with multiple sclerosis. CDR3s include the opening cysteine and the closing phenylalanine or tryptophan. The D gene is left open where the match is weak. The size field is filled for only some rows; it gives once, few, many or a size class.

>-|-|TRBV20-1|TRBJ1-1
TGCAGTGCTAGATACTGGGAGGAAGCTTTCTTT
CSARYWEEAFF
>-|-|TRBV7-9|TRBJ1-1
TGTGCCAGCAGCGCCCGGACAGCTATAAACACTGAAGCTTTCTTT
CASSARTAINTEAFF
>-|-|TRBV9|TRBJ1-4
TGTGCCAGCAGCGTAGACCGACGGTATAATGAAAAACTGTTTTTT
CASSVDRRYNEKLFF
>-|-|TRBV29-1|TRBJ2-3
TGCAGCGTTGAAGGGTGGGGTGATACGCAGTATTTT
CSVEGWGDTQYF
>-|-|TRBV7-2|TRBJ1-2
TGTGCCAGCAGCTCGCTCCAAGGACCTAGTTATGGCTACACCTTC
CASSSLQGPSYGYTF
>-|TRBD2|TRBV27|TRBJ2-4
TGTGCCACCGTGGGGACTAGCGGGAATGGCATTCAGTACTTC
CATVGTSGNGIQYF
>-|-|TRBV30|TRBJ1-1
TGTGCCTGGAGGGAGGACCCAGGGCCCACTGAAGCTTTCTTT
CAWREDPGPTEAFF
>-|TRBD1|TRBV12-3/TRBV12-4|TRBJ1-3
TGTGCCAGCAGACGGACAGGGGGACCCTCTGGAAACACCATATATTTT
CASRRTGGPSGNTIYF
>once|TRBD2|TRBV2|TRBJ2-1
TGTGCCAGCAGTGCGCCGGGACTAGCGGGAAATGAGCAGTTCTTC
CASSAPGLAGNEQFF
>-|TRBD1|TRBV20-1|TRBJ2-2
TGCAGTGCCCCGACAGGGGTGAACACCGGGGAGCTGTTTTTT
CSAPTGVNTGELFF
>-|-|TRBV5-1|TRBJ2-1
TGCGCCAGCAGCTTGGCCAAAGGGGAGCAGTTCTTC
CASSLAKGEQFF
>-|TRBD1|TRBV6-6|TRBJ1-2
TGTGCCAGCAGGCCCCAAAGACAGGGGGCGATGGATGGCTACACCTTC
CASRPQRQGAMDGYTF
>-|-|TRBV5-4|TRBJ2-6
TGTGCCAGCCTTGTCGCAGGGGCGATGGGGGCCAACGTCCTGACTTTC
CASLVAGAMGANVLTF
>-|-|TRBV19|TRBJ2-3
TGTGCCAGTAGTTTCAGGGTGGGTACGCAGTATTTT
CASSFRVGTQYF
>-|-|TRBV28|TRBJ1-1
TGTGCCAGCAGCCCTAGGGTGAACACTGAAGCTTTCTTT
CASSPRVNTEAFF
>-|-|TRBV29-1|TRBJ1-1
TGCAGCGTTGCCAGGGGCATGAACACTGAAGCTTTCTTT
CSVARGMNTEAFF
>-|-|TRBV27|TRBJ1-6
TGTGCCAGCAGTTTCTTAGACGGGAGCTCCTATAATTCACCCCTCCACTTT
CASSFLDGSSYNSPLHF
>-|-|TRBV7-2|TRBJ1-2
TGTGCCAGCAGTTCACCCCCGCCCCGACGGATGAACTATGGCTACACCTTC
CASSSPPPRRMNYGYTF
>-|TRBD1|TRBV5-1|TRBJ1-2
TGCGCCAGCAGCATTGATGGACAGGGGACAGGTGGCTACACCTTC
CASSIDGQGTGGYTF
>-|-|TRBV28|TRBJ2-7
TGTGCCAGCAGTTTTCCTCGGCCAGGGGCCTACGAGCAGTACTTC
CASSFPRPGAYEQYF
>once|-|TRBV28|TRBJ1-2
TGTGCCAGCAGTCCCCTTGGGAGGGGAGGCGGCTACACCTTC
CASSPLGRGGGYTF
>-|-|TRBV28|TRBJ1-2
TGTGCCAGCGGGGGGCCGGGACATAAAGGCTATGGCTACACCTTC
CASGGPGHKGYGYTF
>-|TRBD2|TRBV28|TRBJ2-5
TGTGCCAGCAGTTTCCTGGCGGGAGGCACCGGGACCCAGTACTTC
CASSFLAGGTGTQYF
>-|-|TRBV5-6|TRBJ2-7
TGTGCCAGCAGCTTGGTGGGGGACGAGCAGTACTTC
CASSLVGDEQYF
>-|-|TRBV29-1|TRBJ2-5
TGCAGCGTTGAAAAAAGGCGCCAAGAGACCCAGTACTTC
CSVEKRRQETQYF
>once|-|TRBV7-2|TRBJ2-7
TGTGCCAGCGGGTCAGGGGTTGGCTACGAGCAGTACTTC
CASGSGVGYEQYF
>-|-|TRBV5-1|TRBJ2-3
TGCGCCAGCAGCTTGGAAATACAACCCCAAGATACGCAGTATTTT
CASSLEIQPQDTQYF
>few|-|TRBV20-1|TRBJ1-1
TGCAGTGCTAGAGGGGGGAACACTGAAGCTTTCTTT
CSARGGNTEAFF
>-|TRBD1|TRBV15|TRBJ2-5
TGTGCCACCAGCAGAGCGGGACAGGGGAAAGAGACCCAGTACTTC
CATSRAGQGKETQYF
>-|TRBD1|TRBV13|TRBJ1-1
TGTGCCAGCAGCCGTGGACAGGACCCGAACACTGAAGCTTTCTTT
CASSRGQDPNTEAFF
>-|TRBD2|TRBV12-3/TRBV12-4|TRBJ2-3
TGTGCCAGCAGTTTGGCTAGCGGGGGGTTCACAGATACGCAGTATTTT
CASSLASGGFTDTQYF
>-|TRBD1|TRBV20-1|TRBJ2-7
TGCAGTGCGAATCCCGGGACAGGGAGAGGAACCTACGAGCAGTACTTC
CSANPGTGRGTYEQYF
>-|-|TRBV2|TRBJ2-3
TGTGCCAGCACCAGGACTTTATCGGATACGCAGTATTTT
CASTRTLSDTQYF
>-|TRBD1|TRBV29-1|TRBJ2-7
TGCAGCGCCGCGGGGACAGGAAAGAACTACGAGCAGTACTTC
CSAAGTGKNYEQYF
>-|-|TRBV30|TRBJ1-1
TGTGCCTGGAGTGGTGTGGTGTACACTGAAGCTTTCTTT
CAWSGVVYTEAFF
>-|TRBD1|TRBV20-1|TRBJ1-5
TGCAGCTCGGGACAGGGTATGAATCAGCCCCAGCATTTT
CSSGQGMNQPQHF
>few|-|TRBV6-1|TRBJ1-6
TGTGCCAGCAGTAGAGGTCGTCAGGGGCTAGCCGCGCCCCTCCACTTT
CASSRGRQGLAAPLHF
>-|-|TRBV20-1|TRBJ2-3
TGCAGTGCTAGGAGGGCGCCCACAGATACGCAGTATTTT
CSARRAPTDTQYF
>-|TRBD2|TRBV12-3/TRBV12-4|TRBJ2-1
TGTGCCAGCAGCACCCTGCGCGGGGGGGCTTACAATGAGCAGTTCTTC
CASSTLRGGAYNEQFF
>-|-|TRBV4-2|TRBJ1-3
TGTGCCAGCAGCCAAGATAACACAATGACTGGAAACACCATATATTTT
CASSQDNTMTGNTIYF
>-|-|TRBV20-1|TRBJ1-4
TGCAGTGCGGCCTTCACGGGGGAAAAACTGTTTTTT
CSAAFTGEKLFF
>-|-|TRBV28|TRBJ2-1
TGTGCCAGCAGTCGACAGACCTACAATGAGCAGTTCTTC
CASSRQTYNEQFF
>-|-|TRBV18|TRBJ2-2
TGTGCCAGCTCACCAAACCGGCAGGCCGGGGAGCTGTTTTTT
CASSPNRQAGELFF
>-|-|TRBV12-3/TRBV12-4|TRBJ2-2
TGTGCCAGCAGGGCAGCGAACACCGGGGAGCTGTTTTTT
CASRAANTGELFF
>-|-|TRBV9|TRBJ1-4
TGTGCCAGCAGCGTACGGGTCGGGGTTAATGAAAAACTGTTTTTT
CASSVRVGVNEKLFF